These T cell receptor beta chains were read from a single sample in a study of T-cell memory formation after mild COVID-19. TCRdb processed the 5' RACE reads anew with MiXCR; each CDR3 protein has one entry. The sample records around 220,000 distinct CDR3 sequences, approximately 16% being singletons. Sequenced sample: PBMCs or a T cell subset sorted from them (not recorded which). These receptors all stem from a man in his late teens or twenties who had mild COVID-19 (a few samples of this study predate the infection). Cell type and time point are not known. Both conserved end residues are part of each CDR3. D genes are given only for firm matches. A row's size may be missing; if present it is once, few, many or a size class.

CDR3 DNA: TGTGCCAGCAGCCAAGCCGGGACTAGCGTTCCGCAGTATTTT
CDR3 protein: CASSQAGTSVPQYF
D gene: TRBD2
clone size: many
J gene: TRBJ2-3
V gene: TRBV4-2

CDR3 DNA: TGTGCCAGCAGCCACCTTGGCGGCAGGGAGAACACTGAAGCTTTCTTT
CDR3 protein: CASSHLGGRENTEAFF
D gene: -
clone size: few
J gene: TRBJ1-1
V gene: TRBV7-2

CDR3 DNA: TGTGCCAGCACCCCAGCTAGCGGGGCCTACAATGAGCAGTTCTTC
CDR3 protein: CASTPASGAYNEQFF
D gene: TRBD2
clone size: -
J gene: TRBJ2-1
V gene: TRBV28

CDR3 DNA: TGCAGTGCTAGCCGAGGGGGAGTTTTCGAGACCCAGTACTTC
CDR3 protein: CSASRGGVFETQYF
D gene: -
clone size: -
J gene: TRBJ2-5
V gene: TRBV20-1

CDR3 DNA: TGCGCCAGCAGTCCCATTCTCGGCGGTACCGGGGAGCTGTTTTTT
CDR3 protein: CASSPILGGTGELFF
D gene: -
clone size: many
J gene: TRBJ2-2
V gene: TRBV5-1

CDR3 DNA: TGTGCCAGCAGTTCCACCACTTCTAGATTAAGCTTCACCGGGGAGCTGTTTTTT
CDR3 protein: CASSSTTSRLSFTGELFF
D gene: -
clone size: few
J gene: TRBJ2-2
V gene: TRBV7-9

CDR3 DNA: TGTGCCAGCAGGCTAACGGCTAGCGTTAGCACAGATACGCAGTATTTT
CDR3 protein: CASRLTASVSTDTQYF
D gene: -
clone size: few
J gene: TRBJ2-3
V gene: TRBV7-2

CDR3 DNA: TGTGCCACCTGCCCCCGGCGGGCGGGAGAGACCCAGTACTTC
CDR3 protein: CATCPRRAGETQYF
D gene: -
clone size: -
J gene: TRBJ2-5
V gene: TRBV7-2

CDR3 DNA: TGTGCCAGCAGCTCCGGGGCGGGCACTGAAGCTTTCTTT
CDR3 protein: CASSSGAGTEAFF
D gene: -
clone size: -
J gene: TRBJ1-1
V gene: TRBV7-9

CDR3 DNA: TGCGCCAGCAGCTTGGAAAAGGACCAGCAGTTCTTC
CDR3 protein: CASSLEKDQQFF
D gene: -
clone size: -
J gene: TRBJ2-1
V gene: TRBV5-1

CDR3 DNA: TGTGCCAGCACCCATTTCGGCGGGAGCACAGATACGCAGTATTTT
CDR3 protein: CASTHFGGSTDTQYF
D gene: -
clone size: -
J gene: TRBJ2-3
V gene: TRBV12-3/TRBV12-4

CDR3 DNA: TGTGCCAGCTCTTCTAGCATGCGGGAGCTGTTTTTT
CDR3 protein: CASSSSMRELFF
D gene: -
clone size: -
J gene: TRBJ2-2
V gene: TRBV27

CDR3 DNA: TGCGCCAGCAGCCGCCATACTTCGAACACTGAAGCTTTCTTT
CDR3 protein: CASSRHTSNTEAFF
D gene: -
clone size: few
J gene: TRBJ1-1
V gene: TRBV4-3

CDR3 DNA: TGTGCCACCGGGACAGGCGGAAACACCATATATTTT
CDR3 protein: CATGTGGNTIYF
D gene: TRBD1
clone size: few
J gene: TRBJ1-3
V gene: TRBV28

CDR3 DNA: TGTGCCAGCAGCTTAGGGACAGGGAAGGCCTACGAGCAGTACTTC
CDR3 protein: CASSLGTGKAYEQYF
D gene: TRBD1
clone size: few
J gene: TRBJ2-7
V gene: TRBV7-2

CDR3 DNA: TGTGCCAGCAGCCCTCCGAGCGATACGCAGTATTTT
CDR3 protein: CASSPPSDTQYF
D gene: -
clone size: -
J gene: TRBJ2-3
V gene: TRBV7-2

CDR3 DNA: TGTGCCAGCAGCCCGGACAGGCTGAACACCGGGGAGCTGTTTTTT
CDR3 protein: CASSPDRLNTGELFF
D gene: TRBD1
clone size: -
J gene: TRBJ2-2
V gene: TRBV11-1

CDR3 DNA: TGTGCCAGCATGGGGACCTTAAGCACAGATACGCAGTATTTT
CDR3 protein: CASMGTLSTDTQYF
D gene: -
clone size: -
J gene: TRBJ2-3
V gene: TRBV12-3/TRBV12-4

CDR3 DNA: TGTGCCAGCAGCTTCAGCAGGGGGGACACTGAAGCTTTCTTT
CDR3 protein: CASSFSRGDTEAFF
D gene: TRBD1
clone size: -
J gene: TRBJ1-1
V gene: TRBV7-3

CDR3 DNA: TGTGCCAGCAGCTTAGGGCCCTACACCGCCGGGGAGCTGTTTTTT
CDR3 protein: CASSLGPYTAGELFF
D gene: -
clone size: -
J gene: TRBJ2-2
V gene: TRBV7-2

CDR3 DNA: TGCGCCAGCAGCTTGAGTGGGCAGCTCACTGAAGCTTTCTTT
CDR3 protein: CASSLSGQLTEAFF
D gene: -
clone size: few
J gene: TRBJ1-1
V gene: TRBV5-1

CDR3 DNA: TGCGCCAGCGGTAGCGCGGGCGGTGAGACCCAGTACTTC
CDR3 protein: CASGSAGGETQYF
D gene: -
clone size: -
J gene: TRBJ2-5
V gene: TRBV5-1

CDR3 DNA: TGTGCCAGCAGCTTTTCCGTCTCAGATACGCAGTATTTT
CDR3 protein: CASSFSVSDTQYF
D gene: -
clone size: many
J gene: TRBJ2-3
V gene: TRBV7-9

CDR3 DNA: TGTGCCAGTACGGTGAAGGTCTCGGGCACTGAAGCTTTCTTT
CDR3 protein: CASTVKVSGTEAFF
D gene: -
clone size: few
J gene: TRBJ1-1
V gene: TRBV19

CDR3 DNA: TGCGCCAGCAGCTGGGGGACTAGCGGGGCCTACGAGCAGTACTTC
CDR3 protein: CASSWGTSGAYEQYF
D gene: TRBD2
clone size: few
J gene: TRBJ2-7
V gene: TRBV5-1

CDR3 DNA: TGTGCCAGCAGGCGACAGGTTTATAATTCACCCCTCCACTTT
CDR3 protein: CASRRQVYNSPLHF
D gene: -
clone size: many
J gene: TRBJ1-6
V gene: TRBV6-5

CDR3 DNA: TGTGCCAGCAGCTTAGAGCGGAGGCAGGGTGGAAACACCATATATTTT
CDR3 protein: CASSLERRQGGNTIYF
D gene: -
clone size: -
J gene: TRBJ1-3
V gene: TRBV7-9

CDR3 DNA: TGTGCCATGCCCCCGGGACTAGCGGATTACGAGCAGTACTTC
CDR3 protein: CAMPPGLADYEQYF
D gene: TRBD2
clone size: few
J gene: TRBJ2-7
V gene: TRBV10-3

CDR3 DNA: TGCGCCAGCAGCCCGCGACTAGCGGGGGAACAAGAGACCCAGTACTTC
CDR3 protein: CASSPRLAGEQETQYF
D gene: TRBD2
clone size: -
J gene: TRBJ2-5
V gene: TRBV4-3

CDR3 DNA: TGCGCCAGCAGCCACCTACGCGGGGGCGGGCAGGAGACCCAGTACTTC
CDR3 protein: CASSHLRGGGQETQYF
D gene: -
clone size: -
J gene: TRBJ2-5
V gene: TRBV4-1

CDR3 DNA: TGTGCCAGCAGCTTGTTCGGGACAGGGGATCAGCCCCAGCATTTT
CDR3 protein: CASSLFGTGDQPQHF
D gene: TRBD1
clone size: -
J gene: TRBJ1-5
V gene: TRBV5-8

CDR3 DNA: TGTGCCAGCAGCTTGGACAGGGGTCCCCTCTATGGCTACACCTTC
CDR3 protein: CASSLDRGPLYGYTF
D gene: TRBD1
clone size: few
J gene: TRBJ1-2
V gene: TRBV5-5

CDR3 DNA: TGTGCTAGTAGGGGGCTAGGGGGCTACACTGAAGCTTTCTTT
CDR3 protein: CASRGLGGYTEAFF
D gene: TRBD1
clone size: -
J gene: TRBJ1-1
V gene: TRBV12-5

CDR3 DNA: TGCGCCAGCAGCCATGGGGCAGGGCAGGTCTTC
CDR3 protein: CASSHGAGQVF
D gene: -
clone size: -
J gene: TRBJ2-1
V gene: TRBV4-3

CDR3 DNA: TGTGCCAGCAGTTTACCGGGACAGGGTATAACCGGGGAGCTGTTTTTT
CDR3 protein: CASSLPGQGITGELFF
D gene: TRBD1
clone size: -
J gene: TRBJ2-2
V gene: TRBV28

CDR3 DNA: TGCAGTGCTAGCAGGCCAAGAGAGACCCAGTACTTC
CDR3 protein: CSASRPRETQYF
D gene: -
clone size: few
J gene: TRBJ2-5
V gene: TRBV20-1

CDR3 DNA: TGTGCTAGTGGTTTGGAGGGTTATCAGCCCCAGCATTTT
CDR3 protein: CASGLEGYQPQHF
D gene: -
clone size: -
J gene: TRBJ1-5
V gene: TRBV12-5

CDR3 DNA: TGTGCCAGCAGTCCAACGGGCCAGGGGCCTAACTATGGCTACACCTTC
CDR3 protein: CASSPTGQGPNYGYTF
D gene: -
clone size: -
J gene: TRBJ1-2
V gene: TRBV6-2/TRBV6-3